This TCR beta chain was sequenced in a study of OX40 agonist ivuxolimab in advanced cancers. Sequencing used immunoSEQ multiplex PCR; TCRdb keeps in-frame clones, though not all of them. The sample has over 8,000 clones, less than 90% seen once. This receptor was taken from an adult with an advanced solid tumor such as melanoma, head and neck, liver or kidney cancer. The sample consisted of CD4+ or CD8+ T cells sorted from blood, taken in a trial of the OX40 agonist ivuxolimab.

The CDR3 sequence is CASSRTLGGSTEAFF. The CDR3 nucleotides are TGCGCCAGCAGCCGAACTCTTGGGGGGAGCACTGAAGCTTTCTTT. The chain couples TRBV4-3 to TRBJ1-1, with D maybe TRBD1 (5 bases). Germline V CDR1 and CDR2: LGHNA, YSLEER. The length of the CDR3 is 15 residues. Trimming took off 4 bases at V and 4 bases at J, with 16 bases between the two ends.